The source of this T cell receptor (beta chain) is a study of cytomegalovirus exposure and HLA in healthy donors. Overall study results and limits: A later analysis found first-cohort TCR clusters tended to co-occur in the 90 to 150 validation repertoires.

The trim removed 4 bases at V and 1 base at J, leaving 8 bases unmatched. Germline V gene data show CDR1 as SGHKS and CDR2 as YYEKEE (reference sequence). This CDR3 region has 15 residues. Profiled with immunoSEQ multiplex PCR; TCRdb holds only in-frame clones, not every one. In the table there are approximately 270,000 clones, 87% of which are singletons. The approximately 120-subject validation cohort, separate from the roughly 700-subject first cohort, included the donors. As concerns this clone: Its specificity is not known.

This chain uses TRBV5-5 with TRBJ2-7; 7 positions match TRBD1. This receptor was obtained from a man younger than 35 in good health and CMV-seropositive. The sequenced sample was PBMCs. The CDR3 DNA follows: TGTGCCAGCAGCCAGGGACAGTCAAATTCCTACGAGCAGTACTTC. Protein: CASSQGQSNSYEQYF.